The clone carrying this T cell receptor (beta chain) was seen at least ten times. This entry comes from a study of T cell repertoires in cytomegalovirus infection. Per germline, CDR1 SGHTA and CDR2 FQGNSA. The CDR3 has 15 amino acids. Trimming took 1 base from V and 10 from J; bases not matched to a gene: 5. TCRdb redid the calling of the reads with MiXCR, one entry per CDR3 protein. The repertoire includes around 270,000 distinct CDR3 sequences, approximately 9.2% of them detected once, and around 16% sits in the top ten. Sequencing used PBMCs. The source of this sequence is a human donor in good health (CMV status not recorded). Some clones in this sample may be carry-over from other donors' samples. V is TRBV7-2 and J is TRBJ1-6; TRBD1 matches at 9 bases. CDR3 residues: CASSLGRQGGSPLHF. CDR3 coding DNA: TGTGCCAGCAGCTTAGGTCGACAGGGGGGCTCACCCCTCCACTTT.